The TCR beta chain described here comes from a study of early T cells in non-severe SARS-CoV-2 infection. Across the whole study: Sequenced bulk RNA came from whole blood that was unsorted, and chains were unpaired.

Germline CDR1 SGHVS, CDR2 FQNEAQ. The V and J ends lost 5 bases and 4 bases respectively, with 11 bases between them. The CDR3 contains 13 residues. Concerning this clonotype: Its antigen is still unknown.

Unique molecular identifiers were attached to individual cDNA molecules. Via MiXCR, TCRdb re-called the 5' RACE reads, giving one row per CDR3 protein. Among more than 55,000 distinct CDR3 sequences listed, under 15% were seen once. Study-wide results and caveats: Lookups in VDJdb leaned toward anti-spike CD8 responses and missed private and CD4 specificities.

The V call is TRBV7-8, the J call TRBJ2-5; TRBD2 might be the D (6 bases). Sequencing was performed on whole blood. This clonotype originated in an adult who was a healthcare worker with PCR-confirmed SARS-CoV-2 infection or an uninfected control (not recorded which). The CDR3 loop reads CASSPQGGETQYF. Written as DNA, the CDR3 is TGTGCCAGCAGCCCTCAGGGAGGAGAGACCCAGTACTTC.